The 15 T cell receptor beta chains reported below all come from one sample, sequenced in a study of blood T cell repertoires in COVID-19. Libraries were prepared by immunoSEQ multiplex PCR; TCRdb keeps only in-frame clonotypes and omits some of them. The sample consists of some 200,000 clones, 75% to 95% of them appearing once. The sample comprised peripheral blood. The receptors come from a man over 45 with acute or convalescent COVID-19.

There are a few counts of this clone. The CDR3 is CASSLLGVVEPQHF. CDR3 DNA: TGTGCCAGCAGCTTACTCGGGGTCGTGGAGCCCCAGCATTTT. The chain couples TRBV7-9 to TRBJ1-5; D not resolved. Trimming left V 2 bases short and J 8 bases short, with 13 bases between. Per the germline V gene, CDR1 is SEHNR and CDR2 is FQNEAQ (reference sequence). The CDR3 is made up of 14 amino acids. The variable domain in full, completed from reference TRBV7-9 and TRBJ1-5, reads DTGVSQNPRHKITKRGQNVTFRCDPISEHNRLYWYRQTLGQGPEFLTYFQNEAQLEKSRLLSDRFSAERPKGSFSTLEIQRTEQGDSAMYLCASSLLGVVEPQHFGDGTRLSIL.

The chain has TRBV27 and TRBJ2-7, with D uncertain. Germline V gene data show CDR1 as MNHEY and CDR2 as SMNVEV (reference sequence). CDR3 size: 12 residues. Trimming removed 8 bases from V and 0 bases from J, with 8 bases in between. CDR3 loop: CASGLTSYEQYF. CDR3 DNA: TGTGCCAGCGGGCTGACCTCCTACGAGCAGTACTTC.

The V gene is TRBV7-3, the J gene TRBJ2-2; D is possibly TRBD2 (6 bases). This CDR3 spans 16 amino acids. The V end lost 0 bases, the J end lost 1 base, and 9 bases lay between the germline ends. Germline V gene lookup returns CDR1 SGHTA and CDR2 FQGTGA. CDR3 coding DNA: TGTGCCAGCAGCTTAACGGCGCGGGGGAACACCGGGGAGCTGTTTTTT. Encoded protein: CASSLTARGNTGELFF.

CDR3 DNA: TGCGCCAGCAGCGTAGCGGGGGGGCGGAATATCGAGCAGTTCTTC. This codes for CASSVAGGRNIEQFF. The chain joins TRBV5-1 to TRBJ2-1; the match to TRBD2 covers 11 bases. The CDR3 runs 15 residues. Germline trimming cut 4 bases from V and 10 bases from J; bases unmatched to any gene: 10. Germline lookup yields CDR1 SGHRS and CDR2 YFSETQ. Filled out from reference TRBV5-1 and TRBJ2-1, the complete variable domain reads KAGVTQTPRYLIKTRGQQVTLSCSPISGHRSVSWYQQTPGQGLQFLFEYFSETQRNKGNFPGRFSGRQFSNSRSEMNVSTLELGDSALYLCASSVAGGRNIEQFFGPGTRLTVL.

The chain carries TRBV19 and TRBJ2-1, with 9 bases fitting TRBD2. V trimming: 6 bases; J trimming: 7 bases; junction bases outside the gene matches: 4. The CDR3 length is 13 residues. In germline, CDR1 is LNHDA, CDR2 SQIVND (reference sequence). The CDR3 bases are TGTGCCAGTAGGCTAGCGGGGCTTAATGAGCAGTTCTTC. Protein sequence: CASRLAGLNEQFF.

J is TRBJ2-1 and V is TRBV29-1, with 9 bases that match TRBD1. The V segment lost 3 bases and the J segment 3 bases; nucleotides outside the gene matches: 12. CDR3 size: 17 residues. Germline values: CDR1 SQVTM, CDR2 ANQGSEA. The CDR3 DNA reads as TGCAGCGTTGAGGCCCCGGAAGGGACAGGGAACTACAATGAGCAGTTCTTC. Amino acid sequence: CSVEAPEGTGNYNEQFF.

J is TRBJ2-3 and V is TRBV7-9; D possibly corresponds to TRBD2 (5 bases). V was trimmed by 5 bases and J by 5 bases, leaving 17 bases between them. Looked up from germline, CDR1 is SEHNR and CDR2 is FQNEAQ (reference sequence). This CDR3 is 15 amino acids long. Here the CDR3 reads CASSPSGSGLDTQYF. CDR3 in DNA: TGTGCCAGCAGCCCTTCTGGGAGCGGCCTAGATACGCAGTATTTT.

The V gene is TRBV6-1, the J gene TRBJ2-2; 14 bases are shared with TRBD2. Germline loops: CDR1 MNHNS, CDR2 SASEGT. J gave up 4 bases and V 8 bases, and 3 bases lay outside the gene matches. The CDR3 has 15 residues. This chain's CDR3 is CASGTSGSGTGELFF. The DNA of the CDR3 is TGTGCCAGCGGGACTAGCGGGAGCGGCACCGGGGAGCTGTTTTTT.

The rearrangement links TRBV19 to TRBJ1-1, with a tentative D call TRBD1 (5 bases). This CDR3 is 14 amino acids long. V was pared by 3 bases and J by 6 bases, with 14 bases between. Germline loops: CDR1 LNHDA, CDR2 SQIVND (reference sequence). In DNA, the CDR3 is TGTGCCAGTAGTATCGGGGGGGTGATTGCTGAAGCTTTCTTT. As protein: CASSIGGVIAEAFF.

This clone has only a few counts. This rearrangement joins TRBV28 to TRBJ1-1; 11 bases are a match to TRBD1. This CDR3 spans 16 amino acids. CDR1 is MDHEN, CDR2 SYDVKM, per germline. The V segment lost 5 bases and the J segment 6 bases; nucleotides outside the gene matches: 11. The CDR3 coding sequence is TGTGCCAGCAGTAGGACAGGGGGCGCCGGGACTTCTGAAGCTTTCTTT. Residues: CASSRTGGAGTSEAFF.

This chain connects TRBV6-4 to TRBJ1-1; 8 bases fit TRBD1. The CDR3 totals 15 residues. V dropped 2 bases and J dropped 5; count of bases not matched to a gene: 7. CDR1 is MRHNA and CDR2 is SNTAGT in the germline V gene. For the CDR3, the DNA is TGTGCCAGCAGTGACACCCGACAGGGGAAGACTGAAGCTTTCTTT. Translating it yields CASSDTRQGKTEAFF.

V and J are TRBV4-2 and TRBJ1-1; 9 bases align to TRBD1. CDR1 LGHNA and CDR2 YNFKEQ come from the germline V gene. This CDR3 is 15 amino acids long. Trimming took 4 bases from V and 5 from J; bases not matched to a gene: 8. In DNA, the CDR3 is TGTGCCAGCAGCCGCGGACAGGGGAGTTCTACTGAAGCTTTCTTT. Its translation: CASSRGQGSSTEAFF.

V usage is TRBV15 and J usage is TRBJ2-7; a weak D match, TRBD2 (5 bases). The germline gives CDR1 LNHNV, CDR2 YYDKDF (reference sequence). This CDR3 has 12 amino acids. V was cut by 1 base and J by 4 bases, with 5 bases left in between. The CDR3 spells CATSRAGYEQYF. Written as DNA, the CDR3 is TGTGCCACCAGCAGAGCGGGGTACGAGCAGTACTTC. Looking up the rest from reference TRBV15 and TRBJ2-7 gives the full variable domain: DAMVIQNPRYQVTQFGKPVTLSCSQTLNHNVMYWYQQKSSQAPKLLFHYYDKDFNNEADTPDNFQSRRPNTSFCFLDIRSPGLGDTAMYLCATSRAGYEQYFGPGTRLTVT.

The CDR3 region has the DNA TGCAGCGTTGAGAGGAGGGCCGGAACGTACAATGAGCAGTTCTTC. It yields the protein CSVERRAGTYNEQFF. V and J are TRBV29-1 and TRBJ2-1; maybe TRBD2 (6 bases). The CDR3 spans 15 residues. V shed 3 bases and J shed 4 bases, with 16 bases lying between them. CDR1 and CDR2 (germline): SQVTM, ANQGSEA.

The sample holds a few counts of this clone. The DNA for the CDR3 is TGTGCCAGCAGTTCCCAGGGGGCAGGAACTGAAGCTTTCTTT. Translating gives CASSSQGAGTEAFF. The chain combines TRBV28 with TRBJ1-1; 8 bases agree with TRBD1. V shed 4 bases and J 5 bases; nucleotides not matched to a gene: 6. Germline V gene sequence: CDR1 MDHEN, CDR2 SYDVKM. The CDR3 is 14 amino acids.